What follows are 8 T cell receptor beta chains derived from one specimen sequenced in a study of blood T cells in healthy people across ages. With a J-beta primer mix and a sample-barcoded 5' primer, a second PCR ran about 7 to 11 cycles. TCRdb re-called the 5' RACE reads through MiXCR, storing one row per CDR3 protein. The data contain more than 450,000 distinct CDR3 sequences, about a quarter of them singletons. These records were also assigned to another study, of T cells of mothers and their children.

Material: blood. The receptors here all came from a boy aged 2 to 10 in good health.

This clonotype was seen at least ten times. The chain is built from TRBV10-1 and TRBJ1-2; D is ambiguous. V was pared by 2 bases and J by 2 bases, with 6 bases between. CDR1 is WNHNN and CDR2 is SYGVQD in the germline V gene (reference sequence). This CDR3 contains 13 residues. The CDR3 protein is CASSESQNYGYTF. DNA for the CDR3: TGCGCCAGCAGTGAGAGCCAGAACTATGGCTACACCTTC.

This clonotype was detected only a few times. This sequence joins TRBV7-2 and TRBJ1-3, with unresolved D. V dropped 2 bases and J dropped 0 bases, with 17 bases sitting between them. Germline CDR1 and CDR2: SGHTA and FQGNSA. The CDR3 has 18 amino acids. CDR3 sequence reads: CASSLYSAVSSSGNTIYF. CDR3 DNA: TGTGCCAGCAGCTTATATTCCGCAGTAAGCAGCTCTGGAAACACCATATATTTT.

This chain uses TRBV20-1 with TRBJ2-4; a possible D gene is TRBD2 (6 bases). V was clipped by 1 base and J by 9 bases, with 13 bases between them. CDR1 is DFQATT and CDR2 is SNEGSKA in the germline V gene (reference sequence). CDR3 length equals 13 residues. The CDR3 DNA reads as TGCAGTGCTAGAGGGGGGGATTGGGGCATTCAGTACTTC. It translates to CSARGGDWGIQYF.

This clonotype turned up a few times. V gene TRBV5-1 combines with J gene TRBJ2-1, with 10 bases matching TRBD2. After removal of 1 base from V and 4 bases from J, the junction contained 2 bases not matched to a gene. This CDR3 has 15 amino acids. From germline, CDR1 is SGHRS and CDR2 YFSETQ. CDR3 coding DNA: TGCGCCAGCAGCTTGAAACTAGCGGGGTACAATGAGCAGTTCTTC. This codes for CASSLKLAGYNEQFF.

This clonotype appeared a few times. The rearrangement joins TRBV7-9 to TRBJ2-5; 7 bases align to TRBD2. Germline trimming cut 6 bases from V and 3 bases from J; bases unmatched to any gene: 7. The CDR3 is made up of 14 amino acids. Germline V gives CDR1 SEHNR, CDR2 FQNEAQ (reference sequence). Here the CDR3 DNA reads TGTGCCAGCAGTTCGGGACTAAATAAAGAGACCCAGTACTTC. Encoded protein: CASSSGLNKETQYF. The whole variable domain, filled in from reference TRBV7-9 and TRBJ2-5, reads DTGVSQNPRHKITKRGQNVTFRCDPISEHNRLYWYRQTLGQGPEFLTYFQNEAQLEKSRLLSDRFSAERPKGSFSTLEIQRTEQGDSAMYLCASSSGLNKETQYFGPGTRLLVL.

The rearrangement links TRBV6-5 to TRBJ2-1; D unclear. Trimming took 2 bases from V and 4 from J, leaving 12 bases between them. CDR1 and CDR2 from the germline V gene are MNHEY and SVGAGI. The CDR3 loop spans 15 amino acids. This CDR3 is CASSYSAESYNEQFF. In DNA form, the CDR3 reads TGTGCCAGCAGTTACAGTGCGGAGTCTTACAATGAGCAGTTCTTC.

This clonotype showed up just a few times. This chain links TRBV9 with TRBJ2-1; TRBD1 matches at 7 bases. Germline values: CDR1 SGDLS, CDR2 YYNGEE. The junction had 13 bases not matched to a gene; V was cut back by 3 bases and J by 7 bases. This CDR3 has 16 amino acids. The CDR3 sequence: CASSGLRDSVLNEQFF. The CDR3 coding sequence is TGTGCCAGCAGCGGCCTTAGGGACAGCGTCTTAAATGAGCAGTTCTTC.

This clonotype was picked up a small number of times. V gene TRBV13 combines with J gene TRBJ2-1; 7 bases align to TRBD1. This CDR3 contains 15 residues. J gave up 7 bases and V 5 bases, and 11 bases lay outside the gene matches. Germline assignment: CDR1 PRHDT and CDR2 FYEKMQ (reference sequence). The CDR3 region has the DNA TGTGCCAGCAGCCTAGACAGGGTGTTCCATAATGAGCAGTTCTTC. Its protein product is CASSLDRVFHNEQFF. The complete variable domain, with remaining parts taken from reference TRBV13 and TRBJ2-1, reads AAGVIQSPRHLIKEKRETATLKCYPIPRHDTVYWYQQGPGQDPQFLISFYEKMQSDKGSIPDRFSAQQFSDYHSELNMSSLELGDSALYFCASSLDRVFHNEQFFGPGTRLTVL.